One and the same sample provided the 2 T cell receptor beta chains below, sequenced in a study of T cells in Graves' hyperthyroidism and ophthalmopathy. Template material for amplifying TCR beta CDR3 regions consisted of RNA transcripts. With the HTBI primer set, the TCR CDR3 went through a first round of RT-PCR. Each CDR3 protein is one row after TCRdb ran MiXCR on the multiplex PCR reads. The sample shows hundreds of thousands of distinct CDR3 sequences, around 20% of them seen only once. Sequenced sample: blood. The receptors originated from a woman aged 50 to 65 with Graves' hyperthyroidism that later progressed to Graves' ophthalmopathy.

This clonotype was seen repeatedly, ten times or more. The chain combines TRBV20-1 with TRBJ2-1; the match to TRBD2 covers 11 bases. The V gene end was trimmed by 1 base and the J gene end by 0 bases; junction bases not matched to a gene: 5. The CDR3 has 17 residues. Looked up from germline, CDR1 is DFQATT and CDR2 is SNEGSKA (reference sequence). CDR3 region: CSARGLAGQSSYNEQFF. The CDR3 DNA reads TGCAGTGCTAGAGGACTAGCGGGGCAGAGCTCCTACAATGAGCAGTTCTTC.

This clonotype was counted between two and nine times. The chain recombines TRBV20-1 with TRBJ2-3; the D gene is possibly TRBD1 (5 bases). This CDR3 region has 15 residues. Trimming removed 6 bases from V and 9 bases from J, with 25 bases in between. Germline V CDR1 and CDR2: DFQATT, SNEGSKA (reference sequence). The CDR3 reads CSALFPFDPSGTQYF. Written as DNA, the CDR3 is TGCAGTGCGCTTTTCCCCTTTGACCCCTCAGGGACGCAGTATTTT.